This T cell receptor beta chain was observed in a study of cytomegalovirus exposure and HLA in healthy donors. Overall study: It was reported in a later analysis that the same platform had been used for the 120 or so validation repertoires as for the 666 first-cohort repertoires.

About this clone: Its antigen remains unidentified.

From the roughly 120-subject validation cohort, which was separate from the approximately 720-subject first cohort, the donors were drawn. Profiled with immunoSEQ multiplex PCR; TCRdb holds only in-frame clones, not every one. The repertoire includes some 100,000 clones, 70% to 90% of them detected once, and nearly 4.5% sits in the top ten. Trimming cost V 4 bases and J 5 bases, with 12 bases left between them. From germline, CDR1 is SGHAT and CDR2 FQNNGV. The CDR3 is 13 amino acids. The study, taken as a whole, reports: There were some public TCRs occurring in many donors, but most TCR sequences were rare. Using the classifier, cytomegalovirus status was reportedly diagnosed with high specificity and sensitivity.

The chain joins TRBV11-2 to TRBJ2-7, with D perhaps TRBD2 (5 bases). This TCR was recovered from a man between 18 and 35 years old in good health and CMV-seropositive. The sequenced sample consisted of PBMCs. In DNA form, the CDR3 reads TGTGCCAGCAGCTCCCTAGCCGGGCACGAGCAGTACTTC. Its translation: CASSSLAGHEQYF.